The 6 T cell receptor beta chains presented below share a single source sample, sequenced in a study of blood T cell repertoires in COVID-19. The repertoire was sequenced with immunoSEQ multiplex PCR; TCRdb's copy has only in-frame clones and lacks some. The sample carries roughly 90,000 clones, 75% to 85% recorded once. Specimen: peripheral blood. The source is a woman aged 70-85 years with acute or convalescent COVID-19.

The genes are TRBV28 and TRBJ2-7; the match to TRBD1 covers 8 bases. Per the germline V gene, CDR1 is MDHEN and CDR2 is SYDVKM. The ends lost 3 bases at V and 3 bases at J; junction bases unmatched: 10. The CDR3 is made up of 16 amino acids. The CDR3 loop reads CASSFLGQGGYYEQYF. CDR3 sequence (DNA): TGTGCCAGCAGTTTTCTAGGACAGGGTGGGTACTACGAGCAGTACTTC.

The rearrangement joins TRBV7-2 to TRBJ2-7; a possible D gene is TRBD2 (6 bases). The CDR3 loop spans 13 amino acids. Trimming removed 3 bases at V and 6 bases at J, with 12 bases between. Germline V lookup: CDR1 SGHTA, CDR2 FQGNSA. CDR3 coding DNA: TGTGCCAGCAGCTTGGGGGGAAGGGGCGAGCAGTACTTC. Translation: CASSLGGRGEQYF.

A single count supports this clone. The CDR3 loop reads CASSQGLLAGVGRETQYF. The DNA of the CDR3 is TGTGCCAGCAGCCAAGGGTTATTAGCGGGAGTCGGTCGAGAGACCCAGTACTTC. J is TRBJ2-5 and V is TRBV4-2, with 9 bases fitting TRBD2. The germline gives CDR1 LGHNA, CDR2 YNFKEQ. Trimming at V came to 1 base and at J to 4 bases, leaving 13 bases not matched to a gene. This CDR3 has 18 amino acids.

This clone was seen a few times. CDR3 protein: CASSMRGQGTEQYF. CDR3 coding DNA: TGTGCCAGTAGTATGAGAGGACAGGGGACCGAGCAGTACTTC. The rearrangement uses TRBV19 and TRBJ2-7, with 9 bases identical to TRBD1. V lost 3 bases, J lost 6 bases, and 6 bases stayed unmatched. Germline V gives CDR1 LNHDA, CDR2 SQIVND (reference sequence). There are 14 residues in the CDR3.

The CDR3 sequence is CAFSGGAGGELFF. CDR3 nucleotide sequence: TGTGCATTTAGCGGGGGGGCCGGCGGGGAGCTGTTTTTT. The J gene is TRBJ2-2, the V gene TRBV12-3 or TRBV12-4; the match to TRBD2 covers 11 bases. The CDR3 has 13 amino acids.

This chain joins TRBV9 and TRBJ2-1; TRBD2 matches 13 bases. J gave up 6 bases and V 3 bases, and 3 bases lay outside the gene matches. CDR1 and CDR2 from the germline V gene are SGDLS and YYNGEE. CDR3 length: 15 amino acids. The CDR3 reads CASSGTSGGSNEQFF. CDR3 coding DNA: TGTGCCAGCAGCGGGACTAGCGGGGGTTCCAATGAGCAGTTCTTC.